Described below is a single T cell receptor beta chain sequence and its context. V shed 5 bases, J shed 3 bases, and the junction held 11 bases outside the gene matches. The CDR3 runs 17 residues. The germline CDR1 and CDR2 sequences are SGHTA and FQGTGA. The protocol was immunoSEQ multiplex PCR, while the TCRdb copy is restricted to in-frame clones and leaves out a portion. The repertoire holds 200,000 to 300,000 clones, with around nine tenths as singletons. This entry is derived from a study of blood T cell repertoires in COVID-19. Across the study: Researchers got acute and convalescent COVID-19 samples from the United States, Italy and Spain.

The chain is built from TRBV7-3 and TRBJ2-2; 8 bases match TRBD1. The sequence derives from a man aged 18-30 years with active or convalescent COVID-19. The sample consisted of peripheral blood. CDR3 in DNA: TGTGCCAGCAGCCCAGACTCGGCGACAGGGGACACCGGGGAGCTGTTTTTT. Translated: CASSPDSATGDTGELFF.